This T cell receptor beta chain was retrieved from a study of OX40 agonist ivuxolimab in advanced cancers. About the study: Ivuxolimab, which patients received intravenously every 2 weeks, was dosed at 0.01 to 10 mg/kg.

Profiled with immunoSEQ multiplex PCR; TCRdb holds only in-frame clones, not every one. The sample has 80,000 to 95,000 clones; around nine tenths are singletons. Comments on this clone: What it recognizes is unknown.

The length of the CDR3 is 15 residues. V lost 0 bases, J lost 7 bases, and 16 bases lay in between. Looked up from germline, CDR1 is LGHNA and CDR2 is YNFKEQ. The study's findings and limits: A proportion of nonresponders additionally exhibited low normalized T-cell clonal expansion.

This TCR was recovered from an adult with an advanced solid tumor such as melanoma, head and neck, liver or kidney cancer. The material was CD4+ or CD8+ T cells sorted from blood, obtained in a trial of the OX40 agonist ivuxolimab. V usage is TRBV4-2 and J usage is TRBJ2-7; TRBD2 is a possible D gene (7 bases). This chain's CDR3 is CASSQDGTGTNEQYF. The CDR3 nucleotides are TGTGCCAGCAGCCAAGATGGAACAGGGACTAATGAGCAGTACTTC.